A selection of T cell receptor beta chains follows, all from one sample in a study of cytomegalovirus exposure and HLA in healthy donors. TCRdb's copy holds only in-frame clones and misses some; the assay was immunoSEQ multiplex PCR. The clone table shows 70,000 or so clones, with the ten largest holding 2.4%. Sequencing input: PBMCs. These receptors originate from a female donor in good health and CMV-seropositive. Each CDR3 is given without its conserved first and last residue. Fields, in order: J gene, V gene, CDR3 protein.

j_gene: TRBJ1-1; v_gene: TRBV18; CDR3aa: ASSAGQGTEAF
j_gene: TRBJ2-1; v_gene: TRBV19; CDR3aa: ASRVEAAYNEQF
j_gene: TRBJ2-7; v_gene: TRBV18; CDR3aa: ASSPGRALSSYEQY
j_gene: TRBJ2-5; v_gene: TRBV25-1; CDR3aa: ASSRQRASGSDQY
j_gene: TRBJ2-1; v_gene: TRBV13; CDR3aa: ASSLRQADNEQF
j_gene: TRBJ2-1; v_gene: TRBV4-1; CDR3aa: ASNPIAGGIYNEQF
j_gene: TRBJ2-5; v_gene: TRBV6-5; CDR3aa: ASGTGLGMQETQY
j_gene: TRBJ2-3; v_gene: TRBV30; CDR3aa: AWSVASGTDKQY
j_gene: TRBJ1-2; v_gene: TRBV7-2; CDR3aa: ASSIYSGGYT
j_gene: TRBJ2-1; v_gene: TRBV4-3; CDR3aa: ASSQERLGYNEQF
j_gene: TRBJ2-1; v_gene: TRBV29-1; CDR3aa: SGIRGAPNEQF
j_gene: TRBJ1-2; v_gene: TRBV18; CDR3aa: ASSPYRELGYGYT
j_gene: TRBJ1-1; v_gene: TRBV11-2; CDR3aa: ASSLAQGSTEAF
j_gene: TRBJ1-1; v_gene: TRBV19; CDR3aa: ASSTRQGGEAF
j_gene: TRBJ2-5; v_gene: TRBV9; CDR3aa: ASSVGQQETQY
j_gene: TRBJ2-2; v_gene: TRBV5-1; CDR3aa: ASSQGQIRPTGELF
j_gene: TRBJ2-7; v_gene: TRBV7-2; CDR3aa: ASSLEGLGRYEQY
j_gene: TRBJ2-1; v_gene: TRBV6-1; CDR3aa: ASSETQFSSYNEQF
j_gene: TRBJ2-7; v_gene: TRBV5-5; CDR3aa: ASSQGSEGSYEQY
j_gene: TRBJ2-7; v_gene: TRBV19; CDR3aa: ASSTNRGTGEDEQY
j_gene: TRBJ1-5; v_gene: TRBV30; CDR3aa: AWSYGDQPQH
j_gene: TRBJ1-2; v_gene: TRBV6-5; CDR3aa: ASSRTGFNYGYT
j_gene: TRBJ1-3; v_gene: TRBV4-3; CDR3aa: ASSQDDRGGNTIY
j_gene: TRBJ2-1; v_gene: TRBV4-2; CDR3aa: ASSLNRQGSYNEQF